These 22 T cell receptor beta chains were sequenced from one sample in a study of blood T cell repertoires in COVID-19. Using immunoSEQ multiplex PCR, the repertoire was profiled, and TCRdb retains in-frame clones only, with some absent. The table shows about 400,000 clones, with approximately 91% occurring only once. Sequenced sample: PBMCs or T cells enriched from blood (not recorded which). Every receptor here comes from a woman between 35 and 50 years old with acute COVID-19.

V and J are TRBV3-1 (or the pseudogene TRBV3-2) and TRBJ2-4; D gene ambiguous. This CDR3 comprises 17 residues. V shed 4 bases and J shed 0 bases, with 16 bases lying between them. From germline, CDR1 is LGHDT and CDR2 YNNKEL (reference sequence). In DNA form, the CDR3 reads TGTGCCAGCAGCCCGAGAGGATTAATGCTAGCCAAAAACATTCAGTACTTC. Amino acid sequence: CASSPRGLMLAKNIQYF.

This clone turned up a few times. This CDR3 is CASSETSGGVETQYF. CDR3 nucleotide sequence: TGTGCCAGCAGTGAAACTAGCGGGGGAGTAGAGACCCAGTACTTC. V gene TRBV2 combines with J gene TRBJ2-5, with TRBD2 matching over 11 bases. CDR3 length: 15 residues. Looked up from germline, CDR1 is SNHLY and CDR2 is FYNNEI. V gave up 2 bases and J gave up 4 bases; unmatched junction bases: 3. The full variable domain, in which reference TRBV2 and TRBJ2-5 provide the parts outside the CDR3, is EPEVTQTPSHQVTQMGQEVILRCVPISNHLYFYWYRQILGQKVEFLVSFYNNEISEKSEIFDDQFSVERPDGSNFTLKIRSTKLEDSAMYFCASSETSGGVETQYFGPGTRLLVL.

As DNA, the CDR3 is TGTGCCAGCAGCTTGGCCCGGGGGGGCCGTGAGCAGTACTTC. It codes for CASSLARGGREQYF. The gene calls are TRBV5-4 and TRBJ2-7; the match to TRBD2 covers 8 bases. Trimming cost V 0 bases and J 7 bases; bases outside gene matches: 6. The germline V gene has CDR1 SGHNT and CDR2 YYREEE (reference sequence). The CDR3 loop spans 14 amino acids.

The V and J genes are TRBV11-2 and TRBJ2-5; 10 bases are a match to TRBD2. This CDR3 has 17 amino acids. The trim removed 1 base at V and 5 bases at J, leaving 10 bases unmatched. CDR1 is SGHAT, CDR2 FQNNGV, per germline. CDR3 DNA sequence: TGTGCCAGCAGCTTAGGGTTCACTAGCGGGGATGGGGAGACCCAGTACTTC. Its protein product is CASSLGFTSGDGETQYF.

The J gene is TRBJ2-7, the V gene TRBV6-5; D is undetermined. Trimming pared 2 bases from V and 4 bases from J, leaving 9 bases between. CDR1 is MNHEY, CDR2 SVGAGI, per germline. The CDR3 runs to 13 residues. The DNA of the CDR3 is TGTGCCAGCAGTTACGCACAGCCATACGAGCAGTACTTC. Translating it yields CASSYAQPYEQYF.

A single count supports this clone. V usage is TRBV15 and J usage is TRBJ1-1; the match to TRBD1 covers 8 bases. Germline-derived CDR1 and CDR2 are LNHNV and YYDKDF (reference sequence). V lost 1 base to trimming and J lost 1 base; unmatched junction nucleotides: 2. The CDR3 runs 15 residues. The CDR3 nucleotides read TGTGCCACCAGCAGAGGAGGGACAGGGAACACTGAAGCTTTCTTT. Translating gives CATSRGGTGNTEAFF.

The chain carries TRBV6-1 and TRBJ2-1, with a weak D call TRBD1 (5 bases). This CDR3 spans 14 amino acids. V was shortened by 2 bases and J by 8 bases, with 13 bases between the two germline ends. Per the germline V gene, CDR1 is MNHNS and CDR2 is SASEGT. For the CDR3, the DNA is TGTGCCAGCAGTGAACCTTGGGGCTGGGATGAGCAGTTCTTC. The encoded protein is CASSEPWGWDEQFF.

The CDR3 is CASSLGGGDLSGNTIYF. The CDR3 DNA sequence: TGCGCCAGCAGCTTGGGAGGGGGCGACCTCTCTGGAAACACCATATATTTT. The rearrangement uses TRBV5-1 and TRBJ1-3; 7 nucleotides match TRBD1. After removal of 0 bases from V and 0 bases from J, the junction contained 6 bases not matched to a gene. Germline CDR1 is SGHRS and CDR2 is YFSETQ. This CDR3 is 17 amino acids long.

Notes on this clone: At the DNA level, this CDR3 is encoded by other sequences in the same sample as well. The V call is TRBV4-1, the J call TRBJ1-2; D may be TRBD1 (5 bases). The CDR3 is made up of 14 amino acids. Germline V gene lookup returns CDR1 MGHRA and CDR2 YSYEKL. Trimming removed 1 base from V and 3 bases from J, with 9 bases in between. CDR3 DNA: TGCGCCAGCAGCCAAGGGCGGGGGTACTATGGCTACACCTTC. Amino acid sequence: CASSQGRGYYGYTF.

The rearrangement uses TRBV15 and TRBJ2-2, with 12 positions matching TRBD2. Germline V CDR1 and CDR2: LNHNV, YYDKDF (reference sequence). CDR3 length: 18 residues. V was pared by 3 bases and J by 6 bases, with 11 bases of the junction left unmatched. In DNA form, the CDR3 reads TGTGCCACCAGCAGTCGGGGACTAGCGGGCAAAGTGGCCGGGGAGCTGTTTTTT. It specifies CATSSRGLAGKVAGELFF.

The V and J genes are TRBV3-1 (or the pseudogene TRBV3-2) and TRBJ2-1; TRBD2 might be the D (7 bases). Trimming removed 1 base from V and 1 base from J, with 14 bases in between. This CDR3 spans 17 amino acids. Germline CDR1 LGHDT, CDR2 YNNKEL (reference sequence). The CDR3 spells CASSQGRGGASYNEQFF. CDR3 bases: TGTGCCAGCAGCCAAGGAAGAGGGGGGGCTTCCTACAATGAGCAGTTCTTC.

The CDR3 DNA reads as TGCAGCGTGAGTGCGGGGGGCGGGTTAACTGAAGCTTTCTTT. This sequence encodes CSVSAGGGLTEAFF. The V call is TRBV29-1, the J call TRBJ1-1; D is possibly TRBD1 (6 bases). V lost 6 bases to trimming and J lost 5 bases, with 19 bases between them. The CDR3 runs 14 residues. Germline V CDR1 and CDR2: SQVTM, ANQGSEA.

CDR3 bases: TGCAGCGCCGGAGAGACGAACACTGAAGCTTTCTTT. Translated, it gives CSAGETNTEAFF. The genes are TRBV29-1 and TRBJ1-1; the D is unclear. Trimming removed 7 bases at V and 1 base at J, with 10 bases between. The CDR3 consists of 12 residues. Germline V CDR1 and CDR2: SQVTM, ANQGSEA.

V usage is TRBV5-5 and J usage is TRBJ1-1; TRBD1 matches 9 bases. Germline V lookup: CDR1 SGHKS, CDR2 YYEKEE (reference sequence). The CDR3 contains 15 residues. Germline trimming cut 2 bases from V and 1 base from J; bases unmatched to any gene: 3. The CDR3 protein is CASSFTGGRNTEAFF. The CDR3 DNA reads as TGTGCCAGCAGCTTCACAGGGGGCAGGAACACTGAAGCTTTCTTT.

The CDR3 DNA sequence: TGCAGCGTTGCTTGGGGGCGAGGTGAAAAACTGTTTTTT. Protein: CSVAWGRGEKLFF. This chain connects TRBV29-1 to TRBJ1-4, with TRBD1 as a possible D gene (6 bases). The CDR3 extends over 13 amino acids. Trimming left V 4 bases short and J 7 bases short, with 13 bases between. The V gene's germline CDR1 is SQVTM and CDR2 ANQGSEA.

The chain joins TRBV4-1 to TRBJ1-2; D gene unclear. This CDR3 is 14 amino acids long. Germline CDR1 reads MGHRA; CDR2 reads YSYEKL. V was cut by 1 base and J by 3 bases, with 9 bases left in between. CDR3 sequence reads: CASSQGVSDYGYTF. The CDR3 DNA follows: TGCGCCAGCAGCCAAGGAGTATCCGACTATGGCTACACCTTC.

Written as DNA, the CDR3 is TGCAGCGTTGGCAATCGGGACAGGAACACTGAAGCTTTCTTT. Protein sequence: CSVGNRDRNTEAFF. The genes are TRBV29-1 and TRBJ1-1; 7 positions agree with TRBD1. The V segment lost 4 bases and the J segment 1 base; nucleotides outside the gene matches: 6. The CDR3 consists of 14 residues. Germline V gene sequence: CDR1 SQVTM, CDR2 ANQGSEA.

The V gene is TRBV29-1, the J gene TRBJ2-5; the D gene is possibly TRBD2 (6 bases). CDR1 and CDR2 from the germline V gene are SQVTM and ANQGSEA. V was cut by 6 bases and J by 2 bases, with 13 bases left in between. The length of the CDR3 is 13 residues. CDR3 nucleotides: TGCAGCGTCGATGGCCTAGCGCAAGAGACCCAGTACTTC. Protein: CSVDGLAQETQYF.

The V and J genes are TRBV30 and TRBJ2-3, with 13 positions matching TRBD2. Germline V CDR1 and CDR2: GTSNPN, SVGIG (reference sequence). CDR3 length equals 13 residues. V was clipped by 6 bases and J by 6 bases; unmatched bases: 3. The CDR3 sequence is CACPTSGGDTQYF. The CDR3 DNA sequence: TGTGCCTGTCCGACTAGCGGGGGGGATACGCAGTATTTT.

The chain carries TRBV3-1 (or the pseudogene TRBV3-2) and TRBJ1-3; unclear D gene. V lost 2 bases, J lost 0 bases, and 11 bases lay in between. The CDR3 runs 16 residues. Germline values: CDR1 LGHDT, CDR2 YNNKEL (reference sequence). The CDR3 reads CASSQFELYSGNTIYF. The CDR3 bases are TGTGCCAGCAGCCAATTCGAGCTCTACTCTGGAAACACCATATATTTT.

The chain is built from TRBV29-1 and TRBJ1-1, with D uncertain. Germline V CDR1 and CDR2: SQVTM, ANQGSEA. The germline V and J ends were trimmed by 7 bases and 0 bases, with 9 bases remaining between them. This CDR3 is built from 12 residues. The CDR3 DNA follows: TGCAGCGCTGGCAGCGTGAACACTGAAGCTTTCTTT. Amino acids: CSAGSVNTEAFF. The full variable domain, with the rest looked up from reference TRBV29-1 and TRBJ1-1, is SAVISQKPSRDICQRGTSLTIQCQVDSQVTMMFWYRQQPGQSLTLIATANQGSEATYESGFVIDKFPISRPNLTFSTLTVSNMSPEDSSIYLCSAGSVNTEAFFGQGTRLTVV.

The rearrangement joins TRBV5-5 to TRBJ2-3; D call uncertain. This CDR3 contains 12 residues. V was shortened by 0 bases and J by 10 bases, with 9 bases between the two germline ends. CDR1 SGHKS and CDR2 YYEKEE come from the germline V gene (reference sequence). The CDR3 loop reads CASSLVSNAQYF. The CDR3 nucleotides are TGTGCCAGCAGCTTGGTCAGTAACGCGCAGTATTTT.